The clone carrying this T cell receptor (beta chain) came up many times. This entry belongs to a study of T cells in Graves' hyperthyroidism and ophthalmopathy. TCR beta CDR3 regions were amplified from RNA transcripts. The TCR CDR3 first-round RT-PCR relied on the HTBI primer set. MiXCR was run by TCRdb on the multiplex PCR reads, yielding one entry per CDR3 protein. Among about 350,000 distinct CDR3 sequences, approximately 15% were seen once, and the ten largest hold roughly 35%. This CDR3 has 14 amino acids. Trimming cost V 5 bases and J 5 bases; bases outside gene matches: 7. Germline V gene sequence: CDR1 SGHTA, CDR2 FQGNSA.

The clonotype originates from a woman aged 40 to 55 with Graves' ophthalmopathy. The rearrangement joins TRBV7-2 to TRBJ2-3, with 7 positions matching TRBD2. Sequences were obtained from blood. The CDR3, as DNA: TGTGCCAGCAGCGCCCGGGAGGTCAGAGATACGCAGTATTTT. Translating gives CASSAREVRDTQYF. The whole variable domain, remainder taken from reference TRBV7-2 and TRBJ2-3, is GAGVSQSPSNKVTEKGKDVELRCDPISGHTALYWYRQSLGQGLEFLIYFQGNSAPDKSGLPSDRFSAERTGGSVSTLTIQRTQQEDSAVYLCASSAREVRDTQYFGPGTRLTVL.